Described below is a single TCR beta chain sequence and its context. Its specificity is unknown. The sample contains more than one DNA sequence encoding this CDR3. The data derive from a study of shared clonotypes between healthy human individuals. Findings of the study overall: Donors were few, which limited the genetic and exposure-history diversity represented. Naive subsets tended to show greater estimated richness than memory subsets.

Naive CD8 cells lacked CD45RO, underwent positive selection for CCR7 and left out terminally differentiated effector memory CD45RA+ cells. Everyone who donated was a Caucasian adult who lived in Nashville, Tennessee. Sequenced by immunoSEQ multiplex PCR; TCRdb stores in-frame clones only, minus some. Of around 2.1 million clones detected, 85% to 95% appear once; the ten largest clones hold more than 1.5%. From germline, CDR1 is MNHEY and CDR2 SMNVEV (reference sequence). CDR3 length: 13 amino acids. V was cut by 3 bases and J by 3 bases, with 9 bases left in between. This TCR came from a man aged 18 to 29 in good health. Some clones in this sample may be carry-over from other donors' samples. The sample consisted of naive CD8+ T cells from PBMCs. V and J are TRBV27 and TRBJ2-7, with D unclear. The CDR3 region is CASSLAANYEQYF. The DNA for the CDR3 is TGTGCCAGCAGTTTGGCTGCTAACTACGAGCAGTACTTC.